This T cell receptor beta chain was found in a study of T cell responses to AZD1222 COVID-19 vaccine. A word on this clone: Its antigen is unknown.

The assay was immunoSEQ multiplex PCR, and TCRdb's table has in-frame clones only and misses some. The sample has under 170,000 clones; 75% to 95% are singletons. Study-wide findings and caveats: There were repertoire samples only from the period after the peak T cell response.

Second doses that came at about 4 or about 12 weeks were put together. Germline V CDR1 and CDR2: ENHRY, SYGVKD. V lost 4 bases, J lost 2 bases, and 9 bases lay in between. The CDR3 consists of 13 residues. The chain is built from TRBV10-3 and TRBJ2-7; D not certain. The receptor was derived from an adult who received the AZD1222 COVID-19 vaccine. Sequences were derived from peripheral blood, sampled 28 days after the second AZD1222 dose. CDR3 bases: TGTGCCATCAGTGTAGGGATAACCTACGAGCAGTACTTC. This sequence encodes CAISVGITYEQYF.